The 19 T cell receptor beta chains below all came from one sample that was sequenced in a study of graft-versus-host responses after intestinal transplantation. Their cognate antigens are unknown. This table comes from immunoSEQ multiplex PCR, and its TCRdb copy is limited to in-frame clones, with some not included. The top ten clones hold around 0.49% of a sample with 100,000 to 120,000 clones, around 93% of them seen once. The specimen was unstimulated CD8+ T cells sorted from spleen or lymph node cells, collected before intestinal transplant. The receptor set was obtained from a human donor who received an intestinal transplant.

The chain links TRBV29-1 to TRBJ2-7; D possibly corresponds to TRBD1 (6 bases). V lost 5 bases to trimming and J lost 3 bases, with 17 bases between them. The V gene's germline CDR1 is SQVTM and CDR2 ANQGSEA. The CDR3 has 14 residues. The DNA for the CDR3 is TGCAGCGTTAAGTATTTACAGGGATTCTACGAGCAGTACTTC. Residues: CSVKYLQGFYEQYF.

The chain combines TRBV19 with TRBJ2-3; D might be TRBD2 (5 bases). The CDR3 totals 13 residues. V dropped 3 bases and J dropped 1 base, with 5 bases sitting between them. Germline V gene data show CDR1 as LNHDA and CDR2 as SQIVND (reference sequence). CDR3 region: CASSIGGTDTQYF. The CDR3 nucleotides read TGTGCCAGTAGTATCGGGGGCACAGATACGCAGTATTTT.

The rearrangement uses TRBV13 and TRBJ2-7; perhaps TRBD2 as D (6 bases). This CDR3 has 13 residues. Germline CDR1 reads PRHDT; CDR2 reads FYEKMQ (reference sequence). V was pared by 4 bases and J by 4 bases, with 11 bases between. The CDR3 bases are TGTGCCAGCAGCTGGGGAGGTGCATACGAGCAGTACTTC. Its protein product is CASSWGGAYEQYF.

CDR3 sequence reads: CASRLTSPASEQFF. CDR3 bases: TGTGCCAGCAGGCTGACTAGTCCCGCCAGTGAGCAGTTCTTC. This chain connects TRBV28 to TRBJ2-1, with D perhaps matching TRBD2 (6 bases). With 6 bases removed from V and 9 bases from J, the gap between germline ends came to 18 bases. CDR1 MDHEN and CDR2 SYDVKM come from the germline V gene. The CDR3 loop spans 14 amino acids. Together with reference TRBV28 and TRBJ2-1, the CDR3 gives the full variable domain: DVKVTQSSRYLVKRTGEKVFLECVQDMDHENMFWYRQDPGLGLRLIYFSYDVKMKEKGDIPEGYSVSREKKERFSLILESASTNQTSMYLCASRLTSPASEQFFGPGTRLTVL.

V usage is TRBV9 and J usage is TRBJ2-7; 8 bases fit TRBD1. V lost 0 bases to trimming and J lost 5 bases; unmatched junction nucleotides: 4. Germline assignment: CDR1 SGDLS and CDR2 YYNGEE. This CDR3 has 14 residues. CDR3 sequence: CASSVGTGSHEQYF. The CDR3 nucleotides read TGTGCCAGCAGCGTAGGGACAGGGTCACACGAGCAGTACTTC.

The chain uses TRBV5-1 and TRBJ2-7, with 9 bases matching TRBD1. The CDR3 has 15 residues. Germline lookup yields CDR1 SGHRS and CDR2 YFSETQ. After removal of 3 bases from V and 5 bases from J, the junction contained 9 bases not matched to a gene. The CDR3 reads CASSWTPGQGNEQYF. The CDR3, as DNA: TGCGCCAGCAGCTGGACACCGGGACAGGGTAACGAGCAGTACTTC. Variable domain in full (rest from reference TRBV5-1 and TRBJ2-7): KAGVTQTPRYLIKTRGQQVTLSCSPISGHRSVSWYQQTPGQGLQFLFEYFSETQRNKGNFPGRFSGRQFSNSRSEMNVSTLELGDSALYLCASSWTPGQGNEQYFGPGTRLTVT.

The V call is TRBV5-1, the J call TRBJ1-1, with a weak D call TRBD1 (6 bases). This CDR3 comprises 13 residues. V was shortened by 0 bases and J by 7 bases, with 10 bases between the two germline ends. Germline values: CDR1 SGHRS, CDR2 YFSETQ. Here the CDR3 DNA reads TGCGCCAGCAGCTTGGTACAGGGAAGTGAAGCTTTCTTT. It codes for CASSLVQGSEAFF.

Only a few counts were recorded for this clone. The gene calls are TRBV6-4 and TRBJ1-2; 9 bases line up with TRBD1. CDR3 length equals 12 residues. After removal of 6 bases from V and 4 bases from J, the junction contained 0 bases not matched to a gene. Germline V gene lookup returns CDR1 MRHNA and CDR2 SNTAGT. DNA for the CDR3: TGTGCCAGCAGGACAGGGGGCTATGGCTACACCTTC. The encoded protein is CASRTGGYGYTF.

This chain uses TRBV6-5 with TRBJ1-1, with D possibly TRBD1 on 6 matching bases. Trimming cost V 4 bases and J 10 bases, with 13 bases left between them. The CDR3 is made up of 12 amino acids. Per germline, CDR1 MNHEY and CDR2 SVGAGI. DNA of the CDR3: TGTGCCAGCAGTTCTGGGGGGGCGGCAGCTTTCTTT. This codes for CASSSGGAAAFF.

This clone came up once. J is TRBJ2-7 and V is TRBV7-3, with D possibly matching TRBD1 (6 bases). Germline CDR1 SGHTA, CDR2 FQGTGA. The germline V and J ends were trimmed by 5 bases and 0 bases, with 11 bases remaining between them. The CDR3 is made up of 14 amino acids. The chain's CDR3 is CASSTGFSSYEQYF. The CDR3 DNA sequence: TGTGCCAGCAGCACAGGGTTCAGCTCCTACGAGCAGTACTTC.

The rearrangement uses TRBV29-1 and TRBJ2-1; D is ambiguous. CDR3 size: 10 residues. V gave up 7 bases and J gave up 5 bases, with 6 bases separating them. Germline-derived CDR1 and CDR2 are SQVTM and ANQGSEA. CDR3 protein: CSAMHNEQFF. Written as DNA, the CDR3 is TGCAGCGCTATGCACAATGAGCAGTTCTTC.

The CDR3 DNA reads TGTGCCAGCAGTTTGGCTAGCTCCTACAATGAGCAGTTCTTC. Its translation is CASSLASSYNEQFF. V usage is TRBV6-5 and J usage is TRBJ2-1; D is unresolved. The germline CDR1 and CDR2 sequences are MNHEY and SVGAGI. V was trimmed by 4 bases and J by 0 bases, leaving 7 bases between them. This CDR3 has 14 residues.

This clone was found once. V and J are TRBV27 and TRBJ1-1; the D is unclear. V was clipped by 2 bases and J by 4 bases, with 8 bases between them. Per the germline V gene, CDR1 is MNHEY and CDR2 is SMNVEV (reference sequence). The CDR3 spans 13 residues. For the CDR3, the DNA is TGTGCCAGCAGTTTAGGTTTTGGCACTGAAGCTTTCTTT. Translation: CASSLGFGTEAFF.

The chain joins TRBV9 to TRBJ1-3; TRBD1 matches 8 bases. The CDR3 is 17 amino acids. From germline, CDR1 is SGDLS and CDR2 YYNGEE. After removal of 0 bases from V and 2 bases from J, the junction contained 7 bases not matched to a gene. CDR3 nucleotide sequence: TGTGCCAGCAGCGTAGGCTCCGGGACAGGAGCTGGAAACACCATATATTTT. Translated, it gives CASSVGSGTGAGNTIYF.

This clone was detected once. The rearrangement uses TRBV2 and TRBJ1-1; weak D call: TRBD1 (6 bases). Deletions cut 4 bases from V and 1 base from J, with 19 bases between. CDR3 size: 17 residues. Germline CDR1 and CDR2: SNHLY and FYNNEI. CDR3 sequence (DNA): TGTGCCAGCAGTGCGAGGCCCCGGGGGCAGCAGAACACTGAAGCTTTCTTT. Its translation: CASSARPRGQQNTEAFF.

The chain carries TRBV28 and TRBJ1-1, with TRBD1 as a possible D gene (5 bases). Germline CDR1 and CDR2: MDHEN and SYDVKM. CDR3 length: 15 amino acids. V was shortened by 4 bases and J by 1 base, with 13 bases between the two germline ends. In DNA, the CDR3 is TGTGCCAGCAGTTGGCATCAGGGACCGAACACTGAAGCTTTCTTT. Translating it yields CASSWHQGPNTEAFF.

This sequence joins TRBV7-9 and TRBJ2-7, with 7 bases fitting TRBD2. This CDR3 spans 15 amino acids. V was pared by 1 base and J by 3 bases, with 6 bases of the junction left unmatched. CDR1 SEHNR and CDR2 FQNEAQ come from the germline V gene (reference sequence). CDR3 in DNA: TGTGCCAGCAGCTTAGGTCGGAGCGGGAACTACGAGCAGTACTTC. Translated: CASSLGRSGNYEQYF.

This chain uses TRBV6-5 with TRBJ2-7, with 7 bases lining up with TRBD2. The germline V gene has CDR1 MNHEY and CDR2 SVGAGI. This CDR3 contains 14 residues. Trimming cost V 2 bases and J 2 bases; bases outside gene matches: 3. CDR3 nucleotides: TGTGCCAGCAGTTACGATGCGGGAGCCTACGAGCAGTACTTC. Its protein is CASSYDAGAYEQYF.

The chain couples TRBV2 to TRBJ1-2; D is undetermined. V lost 1 base and J lost 4, with 4 bases in between. The CDR3 spans 12 residues. CDR1 and CDR2 from the germline V gene are SNHLY and FYNNEI. CDR3 protein: CASSEVAYGYTF. In DNA form, the CDR3 reads TGTGCCAGCAGTGAAGTAGCCTATGGCTACACCTTC.